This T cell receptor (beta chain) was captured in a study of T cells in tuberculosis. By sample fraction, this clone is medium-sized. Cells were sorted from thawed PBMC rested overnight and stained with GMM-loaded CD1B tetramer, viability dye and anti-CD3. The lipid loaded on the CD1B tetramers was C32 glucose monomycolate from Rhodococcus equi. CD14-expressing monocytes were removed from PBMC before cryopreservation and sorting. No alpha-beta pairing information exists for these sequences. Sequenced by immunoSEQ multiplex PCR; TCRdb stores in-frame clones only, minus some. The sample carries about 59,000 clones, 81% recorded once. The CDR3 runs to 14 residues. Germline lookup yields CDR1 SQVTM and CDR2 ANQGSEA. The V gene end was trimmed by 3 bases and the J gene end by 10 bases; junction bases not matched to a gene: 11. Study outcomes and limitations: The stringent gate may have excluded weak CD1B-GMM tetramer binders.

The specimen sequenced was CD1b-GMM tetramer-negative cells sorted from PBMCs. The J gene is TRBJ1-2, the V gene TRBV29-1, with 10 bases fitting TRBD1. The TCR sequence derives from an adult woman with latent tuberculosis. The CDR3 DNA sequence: TGCAGCGTTGAGTACCGGGACAGGGGTGTGGACTACACCTTC. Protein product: CSVEYRDRGVDYTF.